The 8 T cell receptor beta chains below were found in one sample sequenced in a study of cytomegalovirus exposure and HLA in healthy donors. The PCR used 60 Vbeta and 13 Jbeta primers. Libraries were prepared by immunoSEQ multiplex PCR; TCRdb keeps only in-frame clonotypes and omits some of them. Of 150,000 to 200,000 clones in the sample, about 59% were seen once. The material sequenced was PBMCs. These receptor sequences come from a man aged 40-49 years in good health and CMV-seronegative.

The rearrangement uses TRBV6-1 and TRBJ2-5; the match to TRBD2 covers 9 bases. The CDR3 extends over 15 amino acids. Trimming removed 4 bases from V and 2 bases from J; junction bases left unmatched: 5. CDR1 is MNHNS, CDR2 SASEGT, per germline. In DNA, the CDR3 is TGTGCCAGCAGTGTAGCCAGCGGGGGGCAAGAGACCCAGTACTTC. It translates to CASSVASGGQETQYF.

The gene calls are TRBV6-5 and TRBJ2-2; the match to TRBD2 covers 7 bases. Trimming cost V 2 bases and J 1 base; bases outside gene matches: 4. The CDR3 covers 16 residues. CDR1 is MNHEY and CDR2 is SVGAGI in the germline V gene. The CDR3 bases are TGTGCCAGCAGTTACGGACTAGTCCAGAACACCGGGGAGCTGTTTTTT. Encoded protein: CASSYGLVQNTGELFF.

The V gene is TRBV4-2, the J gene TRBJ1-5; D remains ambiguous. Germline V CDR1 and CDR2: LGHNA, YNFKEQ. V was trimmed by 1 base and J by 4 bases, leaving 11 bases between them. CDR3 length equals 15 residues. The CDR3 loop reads CASSQVNSKNQPQHF. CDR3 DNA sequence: TGTGCCAGCAGCCAAGTCAACAGCAAGAATCAGCCCCAGCATTTT.

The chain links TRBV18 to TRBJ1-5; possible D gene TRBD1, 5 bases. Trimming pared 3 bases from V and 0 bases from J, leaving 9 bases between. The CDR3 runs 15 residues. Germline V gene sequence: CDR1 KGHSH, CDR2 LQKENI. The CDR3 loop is CASSPGGDSNQPQHF. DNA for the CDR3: TGTGCCAGCTCACCGGGGGGAGATAGCAATCAGCCCCAGCATTTT.

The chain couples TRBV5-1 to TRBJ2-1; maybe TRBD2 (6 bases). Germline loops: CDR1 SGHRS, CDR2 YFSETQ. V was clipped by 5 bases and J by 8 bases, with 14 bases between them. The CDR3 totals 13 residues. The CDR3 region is CASSLWGGDEQFF. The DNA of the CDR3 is TGCGCCAGCAGTCTCTGGGGCGGGGATGAGCAGTTCTTC.

Here the CDR3 DNA reads TGCGCCAGCAGCCGAAGTATCTACGCGGGGAGTAGGGTTGACGAGCAGTACTTC. It yields the protein CASSRSIYAGSRVDEQYF. The rearrangement uses TRBV4-1 and TRBJ2-7; a weak D match, TRBD2 (6 bases). This CDR3 comprises 18 residues. The V and J ends lost 4 bases and 5 bases respectively, with 27 bases between them. Germline CDR1 and CDR2: MGHRA and YSYEKL.

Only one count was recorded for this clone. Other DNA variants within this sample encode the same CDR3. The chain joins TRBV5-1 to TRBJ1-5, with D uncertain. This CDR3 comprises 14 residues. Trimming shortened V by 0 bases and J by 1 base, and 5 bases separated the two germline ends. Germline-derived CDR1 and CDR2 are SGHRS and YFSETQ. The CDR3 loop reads CASSLDGSNQPQHF. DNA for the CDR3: TGCGCCAGCAGCTTGGATGGCAGCAATCAGCCCCAGCATTTT.

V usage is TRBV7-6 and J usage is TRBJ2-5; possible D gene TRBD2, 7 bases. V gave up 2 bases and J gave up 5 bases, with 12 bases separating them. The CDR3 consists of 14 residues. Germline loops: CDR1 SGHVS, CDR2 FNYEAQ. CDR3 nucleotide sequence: TGTGCCAGCAGCTTACCGGGGGGCAGGGAGACCCAGTACTTC. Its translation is CASSLPGGRETQYF.